The following is a TCR beta chain sequence with its context. The antigen is undetermined. From germline, CDR1 is SNHLY and CDR2 FYNNEI. The V and J ends lost 1 base and 1 base respectively, with 7 bases between them. The CDR3 extends over 14 amino acids. TCRdb's table, derived via immunoSEQ multiplex PCR, lists solely in-frame clones and lacks some. The profile covers about 150,000 clones, with about 83% appearing a single time and roughly 1.1% taken by the ten largest. This record belongs to a study of T cell responses to AZD1222 COVID-19 vaccine. General observations from the study: Increases in Spike-specific TCR breadth and depth were seen after two AZD1222 doses. Baseline testing showed seropositivity in only a handful of AZD1222 recipients.

The receptor was isolated from an adult who received the AZD1222 COVID-19 vaccine. The V and J genes are TRBV2 and TRBJ2-5; D remains unclear. Sequenced here: peripheral blood, sampled 28 days after the second AZD1222 dose. CDR3 in DNA: TGTGCCAGCAGTGAAGACAACGGCCAAGAGACCCAGTACTTC. This encodes CASSEDNGQETQYF.